Each of the 25 T cell receptor beta chains below was sequenced from the same sample in a study of CD8+CD57+ T cells in acquired aplastic anemia (dated by TCRdb to between 2018 and 2020). TCRdb records Illumina HiSeq 2000 as the sequencer. Genomic DNA was used as template for profiling of TCR beta VDJ combinations and CDR3 sequences. TCRdb reanalyzed the raw reads on its own, using fastp at Q25 for trimming and MiXCR for clone calling, and kept in-frame beta chains. CDR3 protein sequences are deduplicated, and each keeps its most common genes and DNA. In this sample the table shows roughly 86,000 distinct CDR3 sequences, around 42% of which occur a single time. Approximately 70% of the sample goes to the ten largest clones. Sequenced sample: sorted CD4+, CD8+, or CD8+CD57+ T cells (not recorded which) from PBMCs. These receptors originate from a human donor in good health, serving as a control.

V and J are TRBV7-9 and TRBJ1-2; 9 bases match TRBD1. CDR1 SEHNR and CDR2 FQNEAQ come from the germline V gene (reference sequence). V dropped 6 bases and J dropped 7; count of bases not matched to a gene: 3. The CDR3 has 12 residues. The CDR3 DNA follows: TGTGCCAGCAGGAACAGGGGGCCTGGCTACACCTTC. Residues: CASRNRGPGYTF.

Many counts were recorded for this clonotype. CDR3 residues: CASSLRQGAAGVEAFF. CDR3 bases: TGTGCCAGCAGCTTGCGACAGGGGGCAGCGGGTGTCGAAGCTTTCTTT. The chain employs TRBV13 and TRBJ1-1, with 10 positions matching TRBD1. There are 16 residues in the CDR3. The germline V gene has CDR1 PRHDT and CDR2 FYEKMQ (reference sequence). J was trimmed by 8 bases and V by 3 bases; bases with no gene match: 12. Supplemented by reference TRBV13 and TRBJ1-1, the full variable domain reads AAGVIQSPRHLIKEKRETATLKCYPIPRHDTVYWYQQGPGQDPQFLISFYEKMQSDKGSIPDRFSAQQFSDYHSELNMSSLELGDSALYFCASSLRQGAAGVEAFFGQGTRLTVV.

The gene calls are TRBV29-1 and TRBJ2-7; the D gene is possibly TRBD1 (5 bases). The ends were cut back, 4 bases at V and 2 bases at J, with 9 bases in the middle. The CDR3 has 12 amino acids. Per germline, CDR1 SQVTM and CDR2 ANQGSEA. The CDR3 DNA follows: TGCAGCGTTGGAGGCAGGGCCTACGAGCAGTACTTC. Amino acids: CSVGGRAYEQYF.

In regard to this clonotype: This could be a read error, since a much larger clone is one nucleotide away. This chain uses TRBV12-3 or TRBV12-4 with TRBJ2-3; TRBD1 matches at 8 bases. The CDR3 length is 14 residues. The CDR3 is CVSSPGQAPDTQYF. CDR3 DNA sequence: TGTGTCAGCAGTCCGGGACAGGCCCCCGATACGCAGTATTTT.

The rearrangement uses TRBV29-1 and TRBJ2-5; D is perhaps TRBD1 or TRBD2 (5 bases each). V gave up 7 bases and J gave up 7 bases, with 13 bases separating them. The CDR3 has 11 amino acids. Germline assignment: CDR1 SQVTM and CDR2 ANQGSEA. CDR3 protein: CSATCGGTQYF. The DNA of the CDR3 is TGCAGCGCTACGTGTGGGGGGACCCAGTACTTC.

The chain couples TRBV30 to TRBJ1-3; D gene uncertain. Per the germline V gene, CDR1 is GTSNPN and CDR2 is SVGIG (reference sequence). The CDR3 totals 13 residues. Trimming took 3 bases from V and 1 from J, leaving 7 bases between them. CDR3 sequence: CAWSWASGNTIYF. The CDR3 nucleotides read TGTGCCTGGAGCTGGGCTTCTGGAAACACCATATATTTT.

The gene calls are TRBV25-1 and TRBJ2-5, with a tentative D call TRBD1 (5 bases). V gave up 6 bases and J gave up 5 bases, with 13 bases separating them. The CDR3 extends over 13 amino acids. Germline V CDR1 and CDR2: MGHDK, SYGVNS. The CDR3: CASSPPRAETQYF. The CDR3 bases are TGTGCCAGCAGCCCCCCCAGGGCGGAGACCCAGTACTTC.

This chain joins TRBV2 and TRBJ1-2; 7 bases agree with TRBD1. This CDR3 has 15 amino acids. The V gene end was trimmed by 6 bases and the J gene end by 6 bases; junction bases not matched to a gene: 13. The germline V gene encodes CDR1 SNHLY and CDR2 FYNNEI. The CDR3 reads CASSLDGTDSHGYTF. Here the CDR3 DNA reads TGTGCCAGCAGCTTAGACGGGACAGACAGCCATGGCTACACCTTC.

This sequence joins TRBV7-7 and TRBJ1-2; a weak D match, TRBD1 (5 bases). The CDR3 extends over 15 amino acids. Germline V gives CDR1 SSHAT, CDR2 FNYEAQ (reference sequence). The V and J ends lost 1 base and 2 bases respectively, with 11 bases between them. The CDR3, as DNA: TGTGCCAGCAGCTTAGGAGACAGCCTCAACTATGGCTACACCTTC. Its protein product is CASSLGDSLNYGYTF.

The chain links TRBV7-9 to TRBJ1-1; D uncertain. Germline CDR1 SEHNR, CDR2 FQNEAQ (reference sequence). V lost 1 base, J lost 4 bases, and 4 bases lay in between. This CDR3 contains 12 residues. The CDR3 region has the DNA TGTGCCAGCAGCTTAGGAGTCACTGAAGCTTTCTTT. Translating it yields CASSLGVTEAFF. Based on the CDR3 plus reference TRBV7-9 and TRBJ1-1, the full variable domain is DTGVSQNPRHKITKRGQNVTFRCDPISEHNRLYWYRQTLGQGPEFLTYFQNEAQLEKSRLLSDRFSAERPKGSFSTLEIQRTEQGDSAMYLCASSLGVTEAFFGQGTRLTVV.

As for this clonotype: A much larger clone is a single base away; this may be a read error. The rearrangement links TRBV19 to TRBJ1-6; D call uncertain. CDR3 length: 13 residues. Trimming took 3 bases from V and 15 from J, leaving 15 bases between them. Germline loops: CDR1 LNHDA, CDR2 SQIVND (reference sequence). The CDR3 region has the DNA TGTGCCAGTAGTATTAATGAGGTTCCACTCCTCCACTTT. Its translation is CASSINEVPLLHF.

In regard to this clonotype: The germline gene is not matched at one end of the junction; a read error may be the cause. The chain couples TRBV10-3 to TRBJ2-3, with D possibly TRBD1 on 5 matching bases. Germline loops: CDR1 ENHRY, CDR2 SYGVKD. The CDR3 totals 12 residues. CDR3 sequence (DNA): TGTGCCACCAGTGACAGCCCAAATACGCAGTATTTT. Translating it yields CATSDSPNTQYF.

On this clonotype: Compared with germline, one end of the junction differs, possibly owing to a read error. The chain recombines TRBV20-1 with TRBJ2-7; D gene ambiguous. Germline lookup yields CDR1 DFQATT and CDR2 SNEGSKA (reference sequence). The CDR3 has 13 amino acids. The CDR3: CSASSDHIYERYF. The CDR3 DNA sequence: TGCAGTGCTAGTAGTGACCACATCTACGAGCGGTACTTC.

The chain employs TRBV29-1 and TRBJ1-1, with a possible D match to TRBD1 (5 bases). The CDR3 has 11 amino acids. V shed 4 bases and J shed 7 bases, with 10 bases lying between them. Germline values: CDR1 SQVTM, CDR2 ANQGSEA. The CDR3 DNA reads as TGCAGCGTTGTGGGGGTTGGTGAAGCTTTCTTT. The encoded protein is CSVVGVGEAFF.

This clonotype came up many times. V and J are TRBV11-3 and TRBJ2-5, with D unclear. The CDR3 length is 12 residues. Germline CDR1 is SGHNT and CDR2 is YENEEA. The V end was cut by 4 bases, the J end by 5 bases, with 8 bases between. The CDR3 nucleotides are TGTGCCAGCAGCTCGAGGTCGGAGACCCAGTACTTC. It translates to CASSSRSETQYF.

The V gene is TRBV25-1, the J gene TRBJ2-1, with 8 nucleotides matching TRBD1. Germline trimming cut 3 bases from V and 4 bases from J; bases unmatched to any gene: 5. The CDR3 totals 15 residues. The germline V gene has CDR1 MGHDK and CDR2 SYGVNS. The CDR3 nucleotides are TGTGCCAGCAGTGAGGGACAGGACACATACAATGAGCAGTTCTTC. Its protein is CASSEGQDTYNEQFF.

The J gene is TRBJ1-6, the V gene TRBV7-3, with D tentatively TRBD1 (5 bases). The germline V gene encodes CDR1 SGHTA and CDR2 FQGTGA. CDR3 length: 14 residues. The V end was cut by 5 bases, the J end by 9 bases, with 14 bases between. Here the CDR3 reads CASSLNYGGSPLHF. CDR3 coding DNA: TGTGCCAGCAGCCTAAACTATGGGGGTTCACCCCTCCACTTT.

This clonotype was recorded a few times. V gene TRBV27 combines with J gene TRBJ1-2, with 10 positions matching TRBD1. V shed 8 bases and J 4 bases; nucleotides not matched to a gene: 13. Germline CDR1 is MNHEY and CDR2 is SMNVEV (reference sequence). This CDR3 contains 16 residues. CDR3 amino acids: CASGNLQGQGTYGYTF. The CDR3 coding sequence is TGTGCCAGCGGTAATTTACAGGGACAGGGGACCTATGGCTACACCTTC.

This rearrangement joins TRBV29-1 to TRBJ2-7; D possibly corresponds to TRBD1 (5 bases). The CDR3 sequence is 12 residues long. V was pared by 7 bases and J by 3 bases, with 13 bases between. The germline gives CDR1 SQVTM, CDR2 ANQGSEA. The CDR3 is CSGTGGHYEQYF. The CDR3 DNA sequence: TGCAGCGGCACGGGTGGACACTACGAGCAGTACTTC.

This chain joins TRBV10-3 and TRBJ2-3; the D gene is possibly TRBD2 (5 bases). Trimming removed 3 bases at V and 0 bases at J, with 13 bases between. The CDR3 totals 16 residues. Germline loops: CDR1 ENHRY, CDR2 SYGVKD. The CDR3 region is CAISEQTGSSTDTQYF. DNA for the CDR3: TGTGCCATCAGTGAACAAACGGGGAGTAGCACAGATACGCAGTATTTT.

The chain combines TRBV15 with TRBJ2-3; TRBD1 matches at 8 bases. After removal of 3 bases from V and 7 bases from J, the junction contained 6 bases not matched to a gene. The germline V gene has CDR1 LNHNV and CDR2 YYDKDF (reference sequence). CDR3 length equals 14 residues. This chain's CDR3 is CATSRATGGNTQYF. CDR3 DNA: TGTGCCACCAGCAGGGCTACAGGGGGGAATACGCAGTATTTT.

This clonotype was counted a few times. The chain combines TRBV9 with TRBJ2-7; 8 bases line up with TRBD1. CDR1 and CDR2 from the germline V gene are SGDLS and YYNGEE. This CDR3 has 15 residues. Losses at the gene ends were 4 bases for V and 0 bases for J; bases not matched to a gene: 6. The CDR3 region is CASSTNDRGSYEQYF. The CDR3 DNA follows: TGTGCCAGCAGCACTAATGACAGGGGCTCCTACGAGCAGTACTTC.

This clonotype appeared a few times. The J gene is TRBJ2-5, the V gene TRBV7-8, with D perhaps being TRBD1 or TRBD2 (5 bases each). Trimming removed 2 bases at V and 5 bases at J, with 15 bases between. The CDR3 sequence is 15 residues long. Looked up from germline, CDR1 is SGHVS and CDR2 is FQNEAQ. CDR3 in DNA: TGTGCCAGCAGCTTACGCCGGGAAGGGGACGAGACCCAGTACTTC. Its protein product is CASSLRREGDETQYF.

This CDR3 is CASSFSARYEQYF. Here the CDR3 DNA reads TGTGCCAGCAGCTTTAGTGCCCGGTACGAGCAGTACTTC. The chain uses TRBV7-2 and TRBJ2-7; D unclear. Trimming took off 3 bases at V and 4 bases at J, with 10 bases between the two ends. Germline CDR1 SGHTA, CDR2 FQGNSA. The CDR3 runs 13 residues.

In this sample, this clonotype turned up many times. This chain uses TRBV7-6 with TRBJ1-1, with a possible D match to TRBD1 (6 bases). The germline V and J ends were trimmed by 0 bases and 6 bases, with 14 bases remaining between them. The CDR3 length is 15 residues. CDR1 is SGHVS and CDR2 is FNYEAQ in the germline V gene. The CDR3 sequence is CASSLAGGPFAEAFF. CDR3 nucleotide sequence: TGTGCCAGCAGCTTAGCGGGGGGGCCCTTCGCTGAAGCTTTCTTT.